The 27 T cell receptor beta chains presented below share a single source sample, sequenced in a study of OX40 agonist ivuxolimab in advanced cancers. Here immunoSEQ multiplex PCR was the method, and the copy in TCRdb shows in-frame clones only, minus some. Among 65,000 to 70,000 clones listed, over 60% were seen once. Specimen: CD4+ or CD8+ T cells sorted from blood, collected in a trial of the OX40 agonist ivuxolimab. The source of these receptors is an adult with an advanced solid tumor such as melanoma, head and neck, liver or kidney cancer.

The CDR3, as DNA: TGTGCCAGCAGTCGACAGGGCTACGAGCAGTACTTC. Amino acid sequence: CASSRQGYEQYF. The chain recombines TRBV28 with TRBJ2-7, with 7 bases fitting TRBD1. The junction had 1 base not matched to a gene; V was cut back by 5 bases and J by 3 bases. Germline assignment: CDR1 MDHEN and CDR2 SYDVKM. The CDR3 runs to 12 residues.

This chain links TRBV28 with TRBJ2-7; D is possibly TRBD2 (6 bases). There are 14 residues in the CDR3. CDR1 is MDHEN, CDR2 SYDVKM, per germline. V gave up 6 bases and J gave up 3 bases, with 15 bases separating them. The CDR3 region has the DNA TGTGCCAGCAGGCGGGACTCCACCGTCTACGAGCAGTACTTC. Translation gives CASRRDSTVYEQYF. The full variable domain, rest sourced from reference TRBV28 and TRBJ2-7, is DVKVTQSSRYLVKRTGEKVFLECVQDMDHENMFWYRQDPGLGLRLIYFSYDVKMKEKGDIPEGYSVSREKKERFSLILESASTNQTSMYLCASRRDSTVYEQYFGPGTRLTVT.

The rearrangement uses TRBV5-1 and TRBJ2-2; no clear D. The length of the CDR3 is 12 residues. Germline CDR1 SGHRS, CDR2 YFSETQ. The germline V and J ends were trimmed by 5 bases and 3 bases, with 5 bases remaining between them. The CDR3 here is CASRDYTGELFF. The CDR3, as DNA: TGCGCCAGCAGGGATTACACCGGGGAGCTGTTTTTT.

The chain combines TRBV9 with TRBJ2-2; D possibly corresponds to TRBD1 (6 bases). CDR1 and CDR2 from the germline V gene are SGDLS and YYNGEE. The CDR3 extends over 17 amino acids. Trimming stripped 0 bases from V and 6 bases from J, with 18 bases between. The CDR3 nucleotides are TGTGCCAGCAGCGTAGGGTGGGGGCGAGGGTCCGCCGGGGAGCTGTTTTTT. This translates into CASSVGWGRGSAGELFF.

The chain joins TRBV29-1 to TRBJ2-7; 11 bases fit TRBD2. The CDR3 covers 16 residues. Germline V lookup: CDR1 SQVTM, CDR2 ANQGSEA. V lost 3 bases and J lost 5; bases outside the gene matches: 12. CDR3 nucleotides: TGCAGCGTTGAGGTAGCGGGGGGGCCAAGGAGGAACGAGCAGTACTTC. This encodes CSVEVAGGPRRNEQYF.

The CDR3 region is CASSTLAGPLQETQYF. CDR3 DNA sequence: TGTGCCAGCAGCACACTAGCGGGACCTCTCCAAGAGACCCAGTACTTC. The chain has TRBV11-2 and TRBJ2-5; 10 bases fit TRBD2. This CDR3 has 16 amino acids. The germline V gene encodes CDR1 SGHAT and CDR2 FQNNGV. V lost 5 bases to trimming and J lost 1 base; unmatched junction nucleotides: 7. The full variable domain, completed using reference TRBV11-2 and TRBJ2-5, is EAGVAQSPRYKIIEKRQSVAFWCNPISGHATLYWYQQILGQGPKLLIQFQNNGVVDDSQLPKDRFSAERLKGVDSTLKIQPAKLEDSAVYLCASSTLAGPLQETQYFGPGTRLLVL.

Written as DNA, the CDR3 is TGTGCCAGCAGCTTAGGTTTCATGGCGGGGGCGCGCACAGATACGCAGTATTTT. Its protein is CASSLGFMAGARTDTQYF. The V and J genes are TRBV7-2 and TRBJ2-3; perhaps TRBD2 as D (7 bases). Trimming removed 1 base at V and 1 base at J, with 18 bases between. The CDR3 has 18 residues. Germline CDR1 SGHTA, CDR2 FQGNSA.

This chain uses TRBV5-1 with TRBJ2-7; 10 nucleotides align to TRBD1. The CDR3 is made up of 14 amino acids. V lost 5 bases and J lost 6; bases outside the gene matches: 8. Germline V gene sequence: CDR1 SGHRS, CDR2 YFSETQ. CDR3 in DNA: TGCGCCAGCAGATCCGGGACAGGGGTTTTCGAGCAGTACTTC. Translated: CASRSGTGVFEQYF.

This clone has just one count. This CDR3 is CASSLQGASTDTQYF. Here the CDR3 DNA reads TGTGCCAGCAGCTTACAGGGTGCTAGCACAGATACGCAGTATTTT. The gene calls are TRBV7-2 and TRBJ2-3; the D gene is possibly TRBD1 (5 bases). CDR1 is SGHTA, CDR2 FQGNSA, per germline. Between the trimmed V and J ends, which lost 2 bases and 0 bases, there was a span of 9 bases. The CDR3 consists of 15 residues.

The V call is TRBV20-1, the J call TRBJ2-7; D unclear. The CDR3 extends over 11 amino acids. V was clipped by 5 bases and J by 9 bases, with 14 bases between them. Per the germline V gene, CDR1 is DFQATT and CDR2 is SNEGSKA (reference sequence). The CDR3 DNA reads TGCAGTGCTTCAGCCCCGAAGGGGCAGTACTTC. Translating gives CSASAPKGQYF.

This rearrangement joins TRBV11-2 to TRBJ1-5; 7 bases match TRBD1. The junction had 4 bases not matched to a gene; V was cut back by 1 base and J by 4 bases. CDR3 size: 15 residues. Looked up from germline, CDR1 is SGHAT and CDR2 is FQNNGV. CDR3 loop: CASSLGSGGNQPQHF. The CDR3 nucleotides read TGTGCCAGCAGCTTAGGCTCAGGGGGGAATCAGCCCCAGCATTTT.

Here the CDR3 reads CASSRGLDLEQYF. DNA for the CDR3: TGTGCCAGCTCAAGAGGACTAGACCTCGAGCAGTACTTC. The rearrangement uses TRBV18 and TRBJ2-7; 7 nucleotides agree with TRBD2. Germline CDR1 KGHSH, CDR2 LQKENI. V lost 5 bases to trimming and J lost 6 bases; unmatched junction nucleotides: 7. The CDR3 is made up of 13 amino acids.

The genes are TRBV7-8 and TRBJ2-5; D call uncertain. The CDR3 length is 13 residues. Trimming took 1 base from V and 2 from J, leaving 5 bases between them. CDR1 is SGHVS and CDR2 is FQNEAQ in the germline V gene. The CDR3 spells CASSLGRQETQYF. The CDR3, as DNA: TGTGCCAGCAGCTTAGGTAGACAAGAGACCCAGTACTTC.

The chain has TRBV10-1 and TRBJ2-5; 7 bases line up with TRBD1. V dropped 4 bases and J dropped 6; count of bases not matched to a gene: 8. There are 14 residues in the CDR3. From germline, CDR1 is WNHNN and CDR2 SYGVQD (reference sequence). The CDR3 region is CASSGGQAIKTQYF. CDR3 bases: TGCGCCAGCAGTGGAGGACAGGCCATCAAGACCCAGTACTTC.

The genes are TRBV7-6 and TRBJ2-7; possible D gene TRBD2, 6 bases. Germline V gives CDR1 SGHVS, CDR2 FNYEAQ. The ends were cut back, 0 bases at V and 5 bases at J, with 14 bases in the middle. The CDR3 consists of 15 residues. CDR3 bases: TGTGCCAGCAGCTTAGCGGAGGGAGTGATGGACGAGCAGTACTTC. Its protein product is CASSLAEGVMDEQYF.

The J gene is TRBJ2-3, the V gene TRBV7-8; TRBD2 matches at 8 bases. Germline V lookup: CDR1 SGHVS, CDR2 FQNEAQ. The CDR3 loop spans 14 amino acids. Losses at the gene ends were 4 bases for V and 2 bases for J; bases not matched to a gene: 2. Written as DNA, the CDR3 is TGTGCCAGCAGCTCTAGCGGGTCCACAGATACGCAGTATTTT. Translation: CASSSSGSTDTQYF.

This clone appeared a few times. The chain combines TRBV10-3 with TRBJ1-5; D uncertain. V lost 9 bases and J 4 bases, leaving 16 bases between the germline ends. CDR1 is ENHRY and CDR2 is SYGVKD in the germline V gene. There are 14 residues in the CDR3. Here the CDR3 DNA reads TGTGCCATTAACCGGGAGGGTTTTAATCAGCCCCAGCATTTT. Translated, it gives CAINREGFNQPQHF.

This clone is a singleton in its sample. V usage is TRBV2 and J usage is TRBJ2-1; D perhaps matches TRBD2 (6 bases). The CDR3 is 16 residues long. The V end was cut by 1 base, the J end by 5 bases, with 15 bases between. Germline V gives CDR1 SNHLY, CDR2 FYNNEI. This CDR3 reads CASSEEGLPGNNEQFF. The CDR3 DNA is TGTGCCAGCAGTGAAGAGGGACTCCCGGGGAACAATGAGCAGTTCTTC.

The J gene is TRBJ1-5, the V gene TRBV6-1, with D possibly TRBD1 on 6 matching bases. This CDR3 has 15 residues. The germline gives CDR1 MNHNS, CDR2 SASEGT. V gave up 4 bases and J gave up 7 bases, with 17 bases separating them. In DNA form, the CDR3 reads TGTGCCAGCAGTGTACAAACAGGGATCCCCCAGCCCCAGCATTTT. Its translation is CASSVQTGIPQPQHF.

The chain is built from TRBV1 and TRBJ2-1; TRBD2 is the table's D call, not checked against the DNA. TRBV1 is a listed pseudogene. This CDR3 contains 14 residues. The CDR3 DNA is TGCACCAGCCCCGGGGTAGCGGGAGCCCATGAGCAGTTCTTC. Its protein product is CTSPGVAGAHEQFF.

This clone was observed once. The rearrangement joins TRBV28 to TRBJ2-5; TRBD2 agrees at 14 bases. Germline V gene sequence: CDR1 MDHEN, CDR2 SYDVKM. Trimming cost V 10 bases and J 5 bases; bases outside gene matches: 6. This CDR3 is built from 14 residues. Here the CDR3 DNA reads TGTGCCACCCGACTAGCGGGAGGGGGTGAGACCCAGTACTTC. Protein sequence: CATRLAGGGETQYF.

V and J are TRBV5-1 and TRBJ2-7; D uncertain. Looked up from germline, CDR1 is SGHRS and CDR2 is YFSETQ. Between the trimmed V and J ends, which lost 1 base and 3 bases, there was a span of 8 bases. There are 13 residues in the CDR3. The CDR3 sequence is CASSLSSNYEQYF. CDR3 in DNA: TGCGCCAGCAGCTTGTCCTCAAACTACGAGCAGTACTTC.

This clone turned up a few times. This chain uses TRBV6-5 with TRBJ1-6; D ambiguous. Germline assignment: CDR1 MNHEY and CDR2 SVGAGI. The CDR3 runs to 12 residues. The V and J ends lost 5 bases and 7 bases respectively, with 6 bases between them. CDR3 bases: TGTGCCAGCAGTGGTCGAAATTCACCCCTCCACTTT. Translation gives CASSGRNSPLHF.

The chain couples TRBV6-5 to TRBJ1-2; 10 bases fit TRBD1. Germline CDR1 reads MNHEY; CDR2 reads SVGAGI. This CDR3 has 16 residues. J gave up 4 bases and V 2 bases, and 7 bases lay outside the gene matches. This CDR3 is CASSYVRTGGGYGYTF. CDR3 nucleotide sequence: TGTGCCAGCAGTTACGTGAGGACAGGGGGAGGCTATGGCTACACCTTC.

In DNA form, the CDR3 reads TGTGCCAGCAGCCCCGGTAACGGGGTATCCTACGAGCAGTACTTC. Its translation: CASSPGNGVSYEQYF. The chain uses TRBV21-1 and TRBJ2-7; TRBD2, the table's D call, lacks a check against the DNA. TRBV21-1 is an annotated pseudogene. This CDR3 is built from 15 residues.

The V and J genes are TRBV29-1 and TRBJ1-2, with D possibly being TRBD1 (6 bases). Germline CDR1 is SQVTM and CDR2 is ANQGSEA. This CDR3 region has 13 residues. V was trimmed by 7 bases and J by 4 bases, leaving 16 bases between them. The CDR3 spells CSGGGAGSYGYTF. The DNA for the CDR3 is TGCAGCGGCGGGGGGGCTGGGAGCTATGGCTACACCTTC. The entire variable domain, with the rest obtained from reference TRBV29-1 and TRBJ1-2, is as follows: SAVISQKPSRDICQRGTSLTIQCQVDSQVTMMFWYRQQPGQSLTLIATANQGSEATYESGFVIDKFPISRPNLTFSTLTVSNMSPEDSSIYLCSGGGAGSYGYTFGSGTRLTVV.

The rearrangement links TRBV4-1 to TRBJ1-3, with 10 bases matching TRBD1. The CDR3 extends over 15 amino acids. Trimming removed 0 bases from V and 5 bases from J; junction bases left unmatched: 1. Per germline, CDR1 MGHRA and CDR2 YSYEKL. The CDR3 region is CASSQETGGRNTIYF. CDR3 nucleotide sequence: TGCGCCAGCAGCCAAGAGACAGGGGGCAGAAACACCATATATTTT.